What follows are 2 T cell receptor beta chains derived from one specimen sequenced in a study of vaccination and CD4 T cells after COVID-19. MiXCR, run by TCRdb on the PCR reads, gives a single entry per CDR3 protein. The repertoire holds 35,000 to 45,000 distinct CDR3 sequences, with more than 30% as singletons. Time point: late sampling 161 to 241 days after vaccination in a few convalescent patients. Specimen: CD4+ T cells from blood, collected about 7 months after SARS-CoV-2 vaccination. These receptor sequences come from a human donor who had recovered from COVID-19.

V gene TRBV28 combines with J gene TRBJ1-2; D not resolved. This CDR3 is 16 amino acids long. Trimming left V 5 bases short and J 4 bases short, with 20 bases between. Germline-derived CDR1 and CDR2 are MDHEN and SYDVKM. The CDR3 DNA follows: TGTGCCAGCAGTGCGTACCGGGCCCCCTCGAGCTATGGCTACACCTTC. It specifies CASSAYRAPSSYGYTF.

The chain recombines TRBV5-1 with TRBJ2-1, with TRBD1 matching 8 bases. This CDR3 spans 16 amino acids. V trimming: 4 bases; J trimming: 2 bases; junction bases outside the gene matches: 8. Germline V lookup: CDR1 SGHRS, CDR2 YFSETQ. The CDR3 DNA reads TGCGCCAGCAGCGAACCCTCGACAGGGGCCTACAATGAGCAGTTCTTC. It yields the protein CASSEPSTGAYNEQFF.